Listed below are T cell receptor beta chains from one sample, sequenced in a study of T cell responses to AZD1222 COVID-19 vaccine. Clones were sequenced by immunoSEQ multiplex PCR, and TCRdb holds only the in-frame ones, with some missing. The sample consists of around 97,000 clones, about 90% of them appearing once. The source was peripheral blood, collected on day 0 of AZD1222 vaccination. The receptors shown here come from an adult in good health. Both conserved end residues are part of each CDR3. The order of the fields is J gene, V gene, D gene, clone size, CDR3 DNA, CDR3 protein. The D gene is left open where the match is weak. The listing skips clone size in some rows; elsewhere it reads once, few, many or a size class.

TRBJ2-4 TRBV7-9 - - TGTGCCAGCAGCCCCCCGGGCCCCGACATTCAGTACTTC CASSPPGPDIQYF
TRBJ1-6 TRBV13 - - TGTGCCAGCAGCTTAGGGGGCAGGGGCTGGCATTTTGATAATTCACCCCTCCACTTT CASSLGGRGWHFDNSPLHF
TRBJ1-5 TRBV27 TRBD1 - TGTGCCAGCAGTCCGGACAGGGGCTACCTTTGGCCCCAGCATTTT CASSPDRGYLWPQHF
TRBJ1-2 TRBV2 - - TGTGCCAGCGAGTATACAGGCGTAACTGGGGACACCTTC CASEYTGVTGDTF
TRBJ1-5 TRBV7-6 - - TGTGCCAGCAGCTTAATGGACAGTACCACTCAGCCCCAGCATTTT CASSLMDSTTQPQHF
TRBJ2-4 TRBV27 - - TGTGCCAGCAGTTTAACGGGTAGTAAAAACATTCAGTACTTC CASSLTGSKNIQYF
TRBJ2-1 TRBV19 - - TGTGCCAGTAGTAGAGACAATTACAATGAGCAGTTCTTC CASSRDNYNEQFF
TRBJ2-1 TRBV5-5 - - TGTGCCAGCAGCTTGGAGCACACGGAGCAGTTCTTC CASSLEHTEQFF
TRBJ2-4 TRBV3-1/TRBV3-2 - - TGTGCCAGCGGAAAGGACATCTCAACGACTCAGTACTTC CASGKDISTTQYF
TRBJ1-2 TRBV4-1 - - TGCGCCAGCAGCCAAACCGGGCTAATGGGAGACTATGGCTACACCTTC CASSQTGLMGDYGYTF
TRBJ1-2 TRBV30 - - TGTGCCTGGGGGCAGGGAGTGGGTGGCTACACCTTC CAWGQGVGGYTF
TRBJ1-1 TRBV10-1 - - TGCGCCAGCAGTGAGTCAAGCCAGGGTGGCACTGAAGCTTTCTTT CASSESSQGGTEAFF
TRBJ2-3 TRBV5-1 - - TGCGCCAGCAGCTTGATGTCCAGAACAGATACGCAGTATTTT CASSLMSRTDTQYF
TRBJ2-2 TRBV27 TRBD2 few TGTGCCAGCAGTGAATACGGGGGGGCGCTCACCGGGGAGCTGTTTTTT CASSEYGGALTGELFF
TRBJ1-5 TRBV27 TRBD1 - TGTGCCAGCAGTTTAAGTGGACAGGGCGCCCTTAATCAGCCCCAGCATTTT CASSLSGQGALNQPQHF
TRBJ2-7 TRBV10-3 - - TGTGCCATCAGTGGAGGGGTTTTTGCCTACGAGCAGTACTTC CAISGGVFAYEQYF
TRBJ2-5 TRBV9 TRBD2 once TGTGCCAGCAGTACTGCCTTGGGTAGCGGGGGCCAAGAGACCCAGTACTTC CASSTALGSGGQETQYF
TRBJ2-3 TRBV7-9 - - TGTGCCAGCAGCTTGGTCAGCACAGATACGCAGTATTTT CASSLVSTDTQYF
TRBJ1-1 TRBV19 TRBD1 - TGTGCCAGTAGTATAGCCGCAGGGGGGAACACTGAAGCTTTCTTT CASSIAAGGNTEAFF
TRBJ2-7 TRBV6-5 TRBD1 - TGTGCCAGCAGTTACCCTACCGGGACAGTTTTCGAGCAGTACTTC CASSYPTGTVFEQYF
TRBJ1-2 TRBV30 - - TGTGCCTGGAGGCACCCGACGCTCTATGGCTACACCTTC CAWRHPTLYGYTF
TRBJ2-1 TRBV6-4 TRBD2 once TGTGCCAGCAGTGACGGACTAGCGGGGGTGGATGAGCAGTTCTTC CASSDGLAGVDEQFF
TRBJ2-2 TRBV30 - - TGTGCCTGGCTACCCCGGGATCTCGGGACCGGGGAGCTGTTTTTT CAWLPRDLGTGELFF
TRBJ1-5 TRBV6-5 - - TGTGCCAGCAGTCCCTACCGGGGCGGTCAGCCCCAGCATTTT CASSPYRGGQPQHF
TRBJ2-7 TRBV6-2/TRBV6-3 - - TGTGCCAGCAGTTACTCGATGCGCACCTACGAGCAGTACTTC CASSYSMRTYEQYF
TRBJ2-3 TRBV6-2/TRBV6-3 - once TGTGCCAGCAGTGCGCCTCCCGGCGGGGTCACAGATACGCAGTATTTT CASSAPPGGVTDTQYF
TRBJ1-4 TRBV4-1 - - TGCGCCAGCAGCCAGGGGAGTATAGGGGGAGGAAAACTGTTTTTT CASSQGSIGGGKLFF
TRBJ1-1 TRBV18 TRBD1 - TGTGCCAGCTCACCACCGGGACAGGCAACAACTGAAGCTTTCTTT CASSPPGQATTEAFF
TRBJ1-5 TRBV4-1 - - TGCGCCAGCAGCCAAGGCGTCGGCAATCAGCCCCAGCATTTT CASSQGVGNQPQHF
TRBJ2-7 TRBV19 TRBD1 - TGTGCCAGTAGTTGTGGACAGGAAGACGAGCAGTACTTC CASSCGQEDEQYF
TRBJ1-1 TRBV5-4 - - TGTGCCAGCAGCCGCGAGGGGTTGAACACTGAAGCTTTCTTT CASSREGLNTEAFF
TRBJ1-1 TRBV2 - - TGTGCCAGCAGTGAAGCGCTGCCAACCCTAGGAGCTTTCTTT CASSEALPTLGAFF
TRBJ1-3 TRBV3-1/TRBV3-2 TRBD1 - TGTGCCAGCAGCCAAGCTGGACAGGGGGTCTCTGGAAACACCATATATTTT CASSQAGQGVSGNTIYF
TRBJ1-5 TRBV6-4 - - TGTGCCACCATAGGACGGGCCCCTAGACGCCCGGGCAATCAGCCCCAGCATTTT CATIGRAPRRPGNQPQHF
TRBJ2-5 TRBV7-3 TRBD1 few TGTGCCAGCAGCTTACCCTACGGACAGGGAGAGACCCAGTACTTC CASSLPYGQGETQYF
TRBJ2-7 TRBV2 TRBD2 - TGTGCCAGCGGGACCTTAGCGGGGCCGTACGAGCAGTACTTC CASGTLAGPYEQYF
TRBJ1-2 TRBV27 - - TGTGCCAGCAGTTTATCACCCTATGGCTACACCTTC CASSLSPYGYTF
TRBJ2-7 TRBV5-4 TRBD1 - TGTGCCAGCAGCCGGGACAGCGACTTGTACGAGCAGTACTTC CASSRDSDLYEQYF
TRBJ1-3 TRBV10-3 - - TGTGCCATCAGGGCGGACAACTCTGGAAACACCATATATTTT CAIRADNSGNTIYF
TRBJ2-7 TRBV27 - - TGTGCCAGCAGTTCAAACCCGAGCTCCTACGAGCAGTACTTC CASSSNPSSYEQYF
TRBJ1-5 TRBV27 - once TGTGCCAGCAGTTTACGAGGGCAGCCCCAGCATTTT CASSLRGQPQHF
TRBJ2-7 TRBV7-8 - - TGTGCCAGCAGCTCATCACAGGGCCACGAGCAGTACTTC CASSSSQGHEQYF
TRBJ1-2 TRBV28 TRBD1 - TGTGCCAGCAGGGGGGGACAGGGGGCTAAGGGCTACACCTTC CASRGGQGAKGYTF
TRBJ2-7 TRBV14 TRBD2 once TGTGCCAGCAGCCAAGAACGACTAGCGGGCGGCAACAAGAGGCCCTACGAGCAGTACTTC CASSQERLAGGNKRPYEQYF
TRBJ2-3 TRBV6-5 - - TGTGCCAGCAGTCCTCGTAGAGATACGCAGTATTTT CASSPRRDTQYF
TRBJ1-2 TRBV6-1 TRBD1 - TGTGCCAGCAGTGATAACAGGGGTCCGGATGGCTACACCTTC CASSDNRGPDGYTF
TRBJ1-2 TRBV30 - - TGTGCCTGGAGGCAGGGTTCCCACTATGGCTACACCTTC CAWRQGSHYGYTF
TRBJ2-7 TRBV11-3 - - TGTGCCAGCAGCTTAGGAGGGTCGGGAGAGCAGTACTTC CASSLGGSGEQYF